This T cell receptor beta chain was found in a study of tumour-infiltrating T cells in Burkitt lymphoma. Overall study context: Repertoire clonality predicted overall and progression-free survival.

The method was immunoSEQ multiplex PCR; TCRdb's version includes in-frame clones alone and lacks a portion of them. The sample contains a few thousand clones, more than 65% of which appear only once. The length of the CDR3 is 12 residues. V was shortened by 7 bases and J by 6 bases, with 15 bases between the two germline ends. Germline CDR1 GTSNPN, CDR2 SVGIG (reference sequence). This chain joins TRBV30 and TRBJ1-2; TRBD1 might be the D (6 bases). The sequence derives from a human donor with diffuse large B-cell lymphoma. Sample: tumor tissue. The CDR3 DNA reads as TGTGCCTCCGAGAGGGGGGGTAATGGCTACACCTTC. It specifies CASERGGNGYTF. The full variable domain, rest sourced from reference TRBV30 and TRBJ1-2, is SQTIHQWPATLVQPVGSPLSLECTVEGTSNPNLYWYRQAAGRGLQLLFYSVGIGQISSEVPQNLSASRPQDRQFILSSKKLLLSDSGFYLCASERGGNGYTFGSGTRLTVV.